These 22 T cell receptor beta chains were sequenced from one sample in a study of regulatory T cells in long-lasting Graves disease. In building TCR beta libraries, iRepertoire HTBI primers were used together with Arm-PCR of CDR3 regions. TCRdb called the multiplex PCR reads again in MiXCR, with one record for every CDR3 protein. This sample has around 460,000 distinct CDR3 sequences, with around 15% found just once. Time point: newly diagnosed GD, antithyroid drugs for less than 3 months. The TCR library was made from RNA that had been extracted from PBMCs in TRIzol. These data also featured in a second study, about T cells in Graves' hyperthyroidism and ophthalmopathy.

The sequences come from peripheral blood mononuclear cells (PBMCs), collected at new diagnosis, from a patient treated with antithyroid drugs. The receptors derive from a woman between 50 and 59 years old with Graves disease.

V is TRBV25-1 and J is TRBJ2-1; D gene ambiguous. Deletions cut 5 bases from V and 2 bases from J, with 10 bases between. CDR1 and CDR2 from the germline V gene are MGHDK and SYGVNS. The CDR3 extends over 14 amino acids. This chain's CDR3 is CASSTLEAYNEQFF. In DNA form, the CDR3 reads TGTGCCAGCAGTACCCTAGAAGCCTACAATGAGCAGTTCTTC.

This clonotype came up many times. The J gene is TRBJ2-7, the V gene TRBV2; TRBD1 matches at 11 bases. This CDR3 comprises 12 residues. The V gene's germline CDR1 is SNHLY and CDR2 FYNNEI. Losses at the gene ends were 8 bases for V and 6 bases for J; bases not matched to a gene: 3. CDR3 nucleotides: TGTGCCAGCTGGGACAGGGGGGGCGAGCAGTACTTC. This gives the protein CASWDRGGEQYF.

V usage is TRBV15 and J usage is TRBJ1-6; 7 nucleotides align to TRBD1. V shed 2 bases, J shed 9 bases, and the junction held 10 bases outside the gene matches. From germline, CDR1 is LNHNV and CDR2 YYDKDF (reference sequence). The CDR3 runs to 16 residues. CDR3 coding DNA: TGTGCCACCAGCAGAATGGGAACAGGGGAGGCTTCACCCCTCCACTTT. This sequence encodes CATSRMGTGEASPLHF.

In its sample, this clonotype was seen many times. The rearrangement uses TRBV28 and TRBJ2-7; weak D call: TRBD1 (5 bases). V shed 2 bases and J shed 4 bases, with 12 bases lying between them. The V gene's germline CDR1 is MDHEN and CDR2 SYDVKM. CDR3 length: 14 amino acids. The CDR3 protein is CASSLPLDTYEQYF. The CDR3 region has the DNA TGTGCCAGCAGTTTACCGTTGGACACTTACGAGCAGTACTTC.

This clonotype has a handful of counts. The CDR3 protein is CASSYPSGQGHNYGYTF. The CDR3 bases are TGTGCCAGCAGTTACCCCTCGGGACAGGGGCATAACTATGGCTACACCTTC. This sequence joins TRBV6-5 and TRBJ1-2; the match to TRBD1 covers 10 bases. The CDR3 sequence is 17 residues long. J was trimmed by 1 base and V by 2 bases; bases with no gene match: 7. The germline V gene has CDR1 MNHEY and CDR2 SVGAGI.

The chain couples TRBV6-5 to TRBJ2-1, with 10 nucleotides matching TRBD2. The germline gives CDR1 MNHEY, CDR2 SVGAGI. With V trimmed by 0 bases and J by 4 bases, 3 bases remained unmatched. This CDR3 region has 16 residues. This chain's CDR3 is CASSYSTSGRYNEQFF. CDR3 nucleotide sequence: TGTGCCAGCAGTTACTCGACTAGCGGGCGGTACAATGAGCAGTTCTTC.

This clonotype was seen a handful of times. The chain uses TRBV29-1 and TRBJ1-1; no clear D. The V end was cut by 1 base, the J end by 10 bases, with 13 bases between. The CDR3 is 12 residues long. The germline gives CDR1 SQVTM, CDR2 ANQGSEA. Here the CDR3 reads CSVEGEGVGAFF. CDR3 bases: TGCAGCGTTGAAGGAGAGGGCGTAGGAGCTTTCTTT. The full variable domain, in which reference TRBV29-1 and TRBJ1-1 provide the parts outside the CDR3, is SAVISQKPSRDICQRGTSLTIQCQVDSQVTMMFWYRQQPGQSLTLIATANQGSEATYESGFVIDKFPISRPNLTFSTLTVSNMSPEDSSIYLCSVEGEGVGAFFGQGTRLTVV.

This clonotype was detected ten times or more. The genes are TRBV11-3 and TRBJ2-5; 7 bases align to TRBD2. This CDR3 spans 14 amino acids. V was clipped by 1 base and J by 5 bases; unmatched bases: 4. Germline values: CDR1 SGHNT, CDR2 YENEEA. CDR3: CASSLAGGGETQYF. CDR3 bases: TGTGCCAGCAGCTTAGCGGGAGGAGGGGAGACCCAGTACTTC.

This clonotype was seen ten or more times. This chain connects TRBV28 to TRBJ2-7; no reliable D call. Germline lookup yields CDR1 MDHEN and CDR2 SYDVKM. The CDR3 runs 10 residues. With 4 bases removed from V and 7 bases from J, the gap between germline ends came to 5 bases. The CDR3 region is CASSSQEQYF. The CDR3 nucleotides are TGTGCCAGCAGTTCGCAAGAGCAGTACTTC.

The sample holds many counts of this clonotype. This chain connects TRBV24-1 to TRBJ1-2; 7 bases align to TRBD1. Per the germline V gene, CDR1 is KGHDR and CDR2 is SFDVKD. The CDR3 is 16 amino acids. V lost 2 bases, J lost 4 bases, and 9 bases stayed unmatched. DNA of the CDR3: TGTGCCACCAGTGATTCGACAGGGATACATACCTATGGCTACACCTTC. It is translated as CATSDSTGIHTYGYTF.

This clonotype occurred a few times. CDR3 residues: CASSPGQGLYNEQFF. The CDR3 DNA follows: TGTGCCAGCAGCCCTGGACAGGGGTTGTACAATGAGCAGTTCTTC. The chain joins TRBV5-5 to TRBJ2-1, with TRBD1 matching 9 bases. Germline trimming cut 4 bases from V and 4 bases from J; bases unmatched to any gene: 6. The CDR3 sequence is 15 residues long. CDR1 is SGHKS and CDR2 is YYEKEE in the germline V gene (reference sequence).

This clonotype was picked up many times. V gene TRBV7-9 combines with J gene TRBJ2-2; tentatively, D is TRBD2 (6 bases). The V gene lost 5 bases and the J gene lost 8 bases, with 9 bases spanning the gap. CDR3 length equals 12 residues. The V gene's germline CDR1 is SEHNR and CDR2 FQNEAQ (reference sequence). CDR3 loop: CASSLGRGELFF. In DNA, the CDR3 is TGTGCCAGCAGCCTAGGGAGGGGGGAGCTGTTTTTT.

There are a few counts of this clonotype. The chain carries TRBV7-2 and TRBJ2-7; TRBD1 aligns across 7 bases. V was clipped by 5 bases and J by 0 bases; unmatched bases: 7. Germline CDR1 reads SGHTA; CDR2 reads FQGNSA. The CDR3 is 15 amino acids. CDR3 nucleotides: TGTGCCAGCAGCAGCCGGACAGGCCCCTCCTACGAGCAGTACTTC. This sequence encodes CASSSRTGPSYEQYF.

Many counts were recorded for this clonotype. This chain uses TRBV6-2 or TRBV6-3 with TRBJ2-7; 14 bases fit TRBD2. Germline V lookup: CDR1 MNHEY, CDR2 SVGEGT. The junction had 15 bases not matched to a gene; V was cut back by 2 bases and J by 0 bases. The CDR3 has 21 residues. In DNA form, the CDR3 reads TGTGCCAGCAGTTACCGGCCCGGGACTAGCGGGAGTCTCAGGAGCTCCTACGAGCAGTACTTC. This encodes CASSYRPGTSGSLRSSYEQYF.

The V gene is TRBV20-1, the J gene TRBJ2-5, with D perhaps being TRBD1 or TRBD2 (5 bases each). Germline CDR1 reads DFQATT; CDR2 reads SNEGSKA (reference sequence). Trimming took 6 bases from V and 5 from J, leaving 16 bases between them. The CDR3 runs 13 residues. The CDR3 protein is CSARSGGRETQYF. CDR3 in DNA: TGCAGTGCCAGATCTGGGGGAAGGGAGACCCAGTACTTC.

This clonotype appeared many times. The chain couples TRBV5-1 to TRBJ2-2; 10 bases line up with TRBD2. The germline V gene has CDR1 SGHRS and CDR2 YFSETQ. V was pared by 2 bases and J by 0 bases, with 13 bases of the junction left unmatched. CDR3 size: 20 residues. Here the CDR3 DNA reads TGCGCCAGCAGCTTACGAAAACCGGGACTAGCGATCGCGAACACCGGGGAGCTGTTTTTT. Protein sequence: CASSLRKPGLAIANTGELFF.

This clonotype was recorded many times. The chain employs TRBV13 and TRBJ2-7; 9 nucleotides line up with TRBD2. Germline V gives CDR1 PRHDT, CDR2 FYEKMQ (reference sequence). Trimming cost V 2 bases and J 5 bases; bases outside gene matches: 13. The CDR3 extends over 17 amino acids. The DNA of the CDR3 is TGTGCCAGCAGCTTAAAAGGGAGACTAGCGGACTACCACGAGCAGTACTTC. This codes for CASSLKGRLADYHEQYF.

This clonotype was recorded many times. The rearrangement uses TRBV6-1 and TRBJ2-2, with 8 nucleotides matching TRBD1. Germline V CDR1 and CDR2: MNHNS, SASEGT. J lost 5 bases, V lost 5 bases, and 7 bases had no gene match. The CDR3 spans 15 residues. CDR3 DNA: TGTGCCAGCAGTCACAGACAGGGGTTGACCGGGGAGCTGTTTTTT. Its protein product is CASSHRQGLTGELFF.

The sample holds many counts of this clonotype. The V and J genes are TRBV20-1 and TRBJ2-3, with 7 bases matching TRBD2. There are 15 residues in the CDR3. V shed 1 base and J 6 bases; nucleotides not matched to a gene: 10. Looked up from germline, CDR1 is DFQATT and CDR2 is SNEGSKA (reference sequence). The CDR3, as DNA: TGCAGTGCTAGAGGTCTAGCGGATCTCCCGGATACGCAGTATTTT. This codes for CSARGLADLPDTQYF.

This clonotype was seen repeatedly, ten times or more. J is TRBJ2-7 and V is TRBV28, with D possibly matching TRBD2 (5 bases). Germline lookup yields CDR1 MDHEN and CDR2 SYDVKM. The V and J ends lost 3 bases and 0 bases respectively, with 15 bases between them. The CDR3 is 16 amino acids. The CDR3 is CASSFWRTGSSYEQYF. In nucleotides, the CDR3 is TGTGCCAGCAGTTTTTGGAGGACGGGGAGCTCCTACGAGCAGTACTTC.

Comments on this clonotype: It may be a read error: a sequence one base away is much more abundant. The chain recombines TRBV5-1 with TRBJ1-1; a possible D gene is TRBD1 (5 bases). V was pared by 5 bases and J by 1 base, with 9 bases between. Germline lookup yields CDR1 SGHRS and CDR2 YFSETQ. The CDR3 is made up of 13 amino acids. The CDR3 DNA reads as TGCGCCAGCAGGACAGAGCAGAACACTGAAGCTTTCTTT. Its protein is CASRTEQNTEAFF.

The chain carries TRBV9 and TRBJ2-5; 7 bases map to TRBD2. This CDR3 has 16 amino acids. Germline CDR1 reads SGDLS; CDR2 reads YYNGEE. V trimming: 4 bases; J trimming: 1 base; junction bases outside the gene matches: 10. The CDR3 reads CASSTFPAGSQETQYF. Here the CDR3 DNA reads TGTGCCAGCAGCACGTTTCCAGCGGGGTCCCAAGAGACCCAGTACTTC.